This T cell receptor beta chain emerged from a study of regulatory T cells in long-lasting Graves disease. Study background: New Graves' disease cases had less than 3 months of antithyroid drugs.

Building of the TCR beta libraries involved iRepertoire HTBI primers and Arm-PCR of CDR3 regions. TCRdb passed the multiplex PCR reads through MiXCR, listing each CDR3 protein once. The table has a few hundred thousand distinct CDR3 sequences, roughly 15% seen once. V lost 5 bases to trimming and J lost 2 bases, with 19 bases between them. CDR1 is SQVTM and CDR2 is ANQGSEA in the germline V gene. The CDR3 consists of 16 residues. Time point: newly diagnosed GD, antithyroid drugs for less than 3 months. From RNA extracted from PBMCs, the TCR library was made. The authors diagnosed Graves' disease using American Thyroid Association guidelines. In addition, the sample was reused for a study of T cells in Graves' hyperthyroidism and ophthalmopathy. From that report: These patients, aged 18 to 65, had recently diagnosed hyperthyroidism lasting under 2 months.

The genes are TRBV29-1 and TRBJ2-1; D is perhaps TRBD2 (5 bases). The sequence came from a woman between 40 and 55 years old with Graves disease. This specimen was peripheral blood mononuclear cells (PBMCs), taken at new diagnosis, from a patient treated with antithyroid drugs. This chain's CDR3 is CSVLGLASSTYNEQFF. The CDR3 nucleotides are TGCAGCGTTCTAGGTCTGGCTAGCTCCACCTACAATGAGCAGTTCTTC.